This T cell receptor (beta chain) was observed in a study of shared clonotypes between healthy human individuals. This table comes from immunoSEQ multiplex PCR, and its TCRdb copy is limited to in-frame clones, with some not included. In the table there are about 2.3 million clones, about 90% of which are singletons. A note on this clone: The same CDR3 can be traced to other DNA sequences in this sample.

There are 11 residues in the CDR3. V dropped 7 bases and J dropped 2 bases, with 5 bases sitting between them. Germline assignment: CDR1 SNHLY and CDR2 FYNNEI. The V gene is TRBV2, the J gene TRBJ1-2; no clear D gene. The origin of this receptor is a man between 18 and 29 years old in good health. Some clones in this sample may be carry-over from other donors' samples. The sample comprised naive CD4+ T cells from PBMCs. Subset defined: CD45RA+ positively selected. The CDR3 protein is CASTANYGYTF. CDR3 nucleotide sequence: TGTGCCAGCACCGCCAACTATGGCTACACCTTC.